The source of this T cell receptor beta chain is a study of blood T cell repertoires in COVID-19. Germline-derived CDR1 and CDR2 are MNHEY and SVGEGT. The CDR3 is made up of 17 amino acids. V was shortened by 5 bases and J by 5 bases, with 24 bases between the two germline ends. In the authors' methods: Estimation of nucleated cell counts relied on the amplification of reference gene primers. The protocol was immunoSEQ multiplex PCR, while the TCRdb copy is restricted to in-frame clones and leaves out a portion. V and J calls and clone size come straight from that table; D and trimming were deduced from the DNA. Of fewer than 120,000 clones in the sample, approximately 90% were seen once.

The source is a woman in her fifties or sixties with acute or convalescent COVID-19. The sequencing input was peripheral blood. V gene TRBV6-2 or TRBV6-3 combines with J gene TRBJ1-1; the D gene is possibly TRBD1 (5 bases). CDR3: CASSTNRQWGVDTEAFF. The DNA for the CDR3 is TGTGCCAGCAGTACCAACCGACAGTGGGGCGTCGATACTGAAGCTTTCTTT.